What follows are 25 T cell receptor beta chains derived from one specimen sequenced in a study of beta chain features in type 1 diabetes. Sequencing targeted expressed TCRB transcripts, as all isolated RNA had been reverse transcribed. Sequencing used immunoSEQ multiplex PCR; TCRdb keeps in-frame clones, though not all of them. Of under 300,000 clones in the sample, 8% were seen once. The sequenced sample was central memory CD4+ T cells from blood. Source of these receptors: a woman aged 18 to 35 in good health.

This sequence joins TRBV9 and TRBJ2-3, with D unclear. In germline, CDR1 is SGDLS, CDR2 YYNGEE. With 1 base removed from V and 2 bases from J, the gap between germline ends came to 8 bases. The CDR3 has 14 amino acids. CDR3 DNA: TGTGCCAGCAGCGTACAACCCGACACAGATACGCAGTATTTT. Encoded protein: CASSVQPDTDTQYF.

In its sample, this clone was seen a few times. V and J are TRBV18 and TRBJ1-5; TRBD1 matches at 7 bases. Germline V gives CDR1 KGHSH, CDR2 LQKENI. This CDR3 is 14 amino acids long. J lost 2 bases, V lost 8 bases, and 6 bases had no gene match. CDR3 protein: CASTSGGGNQPQHF. For the CDR3, the DNA is TGTGCCAGCACCTCAGGGGGAGGCAATCAGCCCCAGCATTTT.

This clone has a handful of counts. The V call is TRBV28, the J call TRBJ2-1; D is possibly TRBD1 (6 bases). The CDR3 consists of 17 residues. V lost 4 bases to trimming and J lost 0 bases, with 16 bases between them. Germline CDR1 and CDR2: MDHEN and SYDVKM. As DNA, the CDR3 is TGTGCCAGCAGTTACACAGGACAGCCAGGCTCCTACAATGAGCAGTTCTTC. Its protein is CASSYTGQPGSYNEQFF.

There are a few counts of this clone. V gene TRBV2 combines with J gene TRBJ2-1, with D possibly being TRBD2 (6 bases). CDR1 is SNHLY, CDR2 FYNNEI, per germline. The germline V and J ends were trimmed by 8 bases and 0 bases, with 8 bases remaining between them. This CDR3 has 13 amino acids. CDR3 region: CASGGSSYNEQFF. In DNA, the CDR3 is TGTGCCAGCGGGGGGAGCTCCTACAATGAGCAGTTCTTC.

In its sample, this clone was seen a few times. The V call is TRBV19, the J call TRBJ1-5; D is unresolved. The CDR3 loop spans 13 amino acids. Germline CDR1 LNHDA, CDR2 SQIVND (reference sequence). V lost 7 bases, J lost 0 bases, and 7 bases lay in between. The CDR3 region is CASTSYSNQPQHF. The CDR3 coding sequence is TGTGCCAGTACCTCATATAGCAATCAGCCCCAGCATTTT. The whole variable domain, filled in from reference TRBV19 and TRBJ1-5, reads DGGITQSPKYLFRKEGQNVTLSCEQNLNHDAMYWYRQDPGQGLRLIYYSQIVNDFQKGDIAEGYSVSREKKESFPLTVTSAQKNPTAFYLCASTSYSNQPQHFGDGTRLSIL.

V and J are TRBV18 and TRBJ2-4, with D perhaps TRBD2 (6 bases). V was cut by 0 bases and J by 1 base, with 10 bases left in between. Looked up from germline, CDR1 is KGHSH and CDR2 is LQKENI. The CDR3 sequence is 16 residues long. The CDR3 protein is CASSPPVGGAKNIQYF. Written as DNA, the CDR3 is TGTGCCAGCTCACCACCAGTTGGAGGGGCCAAAAACATTCAGTACTTC.

The table lists this clone with many counts. V gene TRBV6-5 combines with J gene TRBJ1-2; the D is unclear. Germline CDR1 MNHEY, CDR2 SVGAGI. This CDR3 is 13 amino acids long. Deletions cut 2 bases from V and 7 bases from J, with 11 bases between. This chain's CDR3 is CASSYASLGGYTF. The CDR3 nucleotides read TGTGCCAGCAGTTACGCGTCTCTGGGTGGCTACACCTTC.

A few counts support this clone. V is TRBV6-1 and J is TRBJ1-1; maybe TRBD1 (6 bases). The germline CDR1 and CDR2 sequences are MNHNS and SASEGT. Trimming removed 5 bases at V and 8 bases at J, with 15 bases between. The CDR3 has 13 residues. The CDR3 is CASSTGHLLEAFF. CDR3 nucleotide sequence: TGTGCCAGCAGTACGGGACACCTTTTAGAAGCTTTCTTT.

This clone showed up just a few times. The J gene is TRBJ2-1, the V gene TRBV19; D not certain. From germline, CDR1 is LNHDA and CDR2 SQIVND (reference sequence). Trimming stripped 8 bases from V and 2 bases from J, with 10 bases between. The CDR3 extends over 13 amino acids. This chain's CDR3 is CASSRFTYNEQFF. CDR3 bases: TGTGCCAGTTCTAGGTTCACCTACAATGAGCAGTTCTTC. The whole variable domain, remainder taken from reference TRBV19 and TRBJ2-1, is DGGITQSPKYLFRKEGQNVTLSCEQNLNHDAMYWYRQDPGQGLRLIYYSQIVNDFQKGDIAEGYSVSREKKESFPLTVTSAQKNPTAFYLCASSRFTYNEQFFGPGTRLTVL.

The rearrangement uses TRBV5-1 and TRBJ2-2, with D tentatively TRBD1 or TRBD2 (5 bases each). V was clipped by 4 bases and J by 4 bases, with 14 bases between them. The CDR3 consists of 15 residues. The germline gives CDR1 SGHRS, CDR2 YFSETQ. The CDR3 sequence: CASSGTSSITGELFF. CDR3 DNA: TGCGCCAGCAGCGGGACGAGTTCGATCACCGGGGAGCTGTTTTTT.

The V gene is TRBV6-1, the J gene TRBJ1-5; D is uncertain. There are 13 residues in the CDR3. Germline CDR1 and CDR2: MNHNS and SASEGT. V lost 3 bases and J 3 bases, leaving 6 bases between the germline ends. For the CDR3, the DNA is TGTGCCAGCAGTGACAGAAACAATCAGCCCCAGCATTTT. Its protein is CASSDRNNQPQHF.

J is TRBJ2-1 and V is TRBV5-1; D not resolved. The CDR3 runs to 14 residues. Germline V gene sequence: CDR1 SGHRS, CDR2 YFSETQ. V lost 3 bases and J 0 bases, leaving 7 bases between the germline ends. Here the CDR3 DNA reads TGCGCCAGCAGCTCGATTATCTCCTACAATGAGCAGTTCTTC. Its translation: CASSSIISYNEQFF.

A few counts support this clone. The gene calls are TRBV7-2 and TRBJ2-3; D is unresolved. V lost 3 bases and J 0 bases, leaving 7 bases between the germline ends. Germline V lookup: CDR1 SGHTA, CDR2 FQGNSA. CDR3 size: 14 residues. The CDR3 DNA sequence: TGTGCCAGCAGCTTGGAACTTAGCACAGATACGCAGTATTTT. Encoded protein: CASSLELSTDTQYF.

This clone has a handful of counts. The chain uses TRBV5-4 and TRBJ2-7; 10 positions match TRBD1. The J segment lost 3 bases and the V segment lost 5 bases, leaving 8 bases of the junction unmatched. Germline loops: CDR1 SGHNT, CDR2 YYREEE (reference sequence). The CDR3 has 15 residues. The CDR3 is CASSPPGQGNYEQYF. CDR3 DNA: TGTGCCAGCAGTCCACCGGGACAGGGGAACTACGAGCAGTACTTC. Full variable domain (missing parts from reference TRBV5-4 and TRBJ2-7): ETGVTQSPTHLIKTRGQQVTLRCSSQSGHNTVSWYQQALGQGPQFIFQYYREEENGRGNFPPRFSGLQFPNYSSELNVNALELDDSALYLCASSPPGQGNYEQYFGPGTRLTVT.

The CDR3 DNA reads as TGTGCCAGCAGTCCCCCAGGGGCAGGGGTTTTGAATAATTCACCCCTCCACTTT. Amino acid sequence: CASSPPGAGVLNNSPLHF. The genes are TRBV27 and TRBJ1-6; perhaps TRBD1 as D (6 bases). V was shortened by 5 bases and J by 5 bases, with 22 bases between the two germline ends. This CDR3 contains 18 residues. The germline CDR1 and CDR2 sequences are MNHEY and SMNVEV (reference sequence).

This clone showed up just a few times. The chain employs TRBV7-9 and TRBJ1-4, with D possibly matching TRBD1 (5 bases). The CDR3 covers 13 residues. The V gene's germline CDR1 is SEHNR and CDR2 FQNEAQ (reference sequence). V dropped 8 bases and J dropped 4 bases, with 11 bases sitting between them. CDR3 DNA: TGTGCCAGCGAACCGGGGCTTAATGAAAAACTGTTTTTT. Protein sequence: CASEPGLNEKLFF. Supplemented by reference TRBV7-9 and TRBJ1-4, the full variable domain reads DTGVSQNPRHKITKRGQNVTFRCDPISEHNRLYWYRQTLGQGPEFLTYFQNEAQLEKSRLLSDRFSAERPKGSFSTLEIQRTEQGDSAMYLCASEPGLNEKLFFGSGTQLSVL.

This clone was detected only a few times. An end of the junction differs from the germline gene, which may be a read error. The rearrangement links TRBV5-4 to TRBJ2-6, with TRBD1 identical over 10 bases. CDR3 length equals 17 residues. The germline CDR1 and CDR2 sequences are SGHNT and YYREEE (reference sequence). The CDR3 region has the DNA TGTGCCAGCCGCTTGACAGGGGGCACTTTGGGGGCCAACGTCCTGACTTTC. Amino acids: CASRLTGGTLGANVLTF.

This clone was observed at least ten times. The chain couples TRBV4-2 to TRBJ2-2, with D possibly matching TRBD2 (6 bases). The V end was cut by 0 bases, the J end by 6 bases, with 14 bases between. This CDR3 region has 16 residues. Germline lookup yields CDR1 LGHNA and CDR2 YNFKEQ. CDR3 in DNA: TGTGCCAGCAGCCAAGATGGTCGGCTAGCGTCCGGGGAGCTGTTTTTT. Translating gives CASSQDGRLASGELFF.

This rearrangement joins TRBV29-1 to TRBJ1-2; no clear D. Germline CDR1 and CDR2: SQVTM and ANQGSEA. The CDR3 runs 14 residues. V lost 7 bases, J lost 8 bases, and 23 bases lay in between. The CDR3 sequence: CSARRPGSRVGYTF. CDR3 coding DNA: TGCAGCGCCCGAAGGCCGGGGTCTCGGGTCGGCTACACCTTC.

V is TRBV29-1 and J is TRBJ1-6, with D possibly TRBD1 on 5 matching bases. Germline CDR1 and CDR2: SQVTM and ANQGSEA. V gave up 6 bases and J gave up 10 bases, with 16 bases separating them. The CDR3 is made up of 13 amino acids. This CDR3 reads CSVRTSGDSPLHF. The CDR3 DNA follows: TGCAGCGTCCGGACAAGCGGGGACTCACCCCTCCACTTT.

This clone was found a few times. The chain uses TRBV7-9 and TRBJ1-2; possibly TRBD1 for D (5 bases). Germline V CDR1 and CDR2: SEHNR, FQNEAQ (reference sequence). This CDR3 contains 13 residues. The germline V and J ends were trimmed by 0 bases and 10 bases, with 12 bases remaining between them. The CDR3 sequence: CASSLAGTSDYTF. In nucleotides, the CDR3 is TGTGCCAGCAGCTTAGCTGGGACGAGTGACTACACCTTC.

This clone occurred a few times. The rearrangement links TRBV20-1 to TRBJ1-1, with D possibly being TRBD1 (6 bases). V was trimmed by 6 bases and J by 5 bases, leaving 10 bases between them. The germline V gene has CDR1 DFQATT and CDR2 SNEGSKA (reference sequence). The CDR3 totals 11 residues. CDR3: CSAWDITEAFF. The CDR3 nucleotides read TGCAGTGCCTGGGACATTACTGAAGCTTTCTTT.

The sample holds a few counts of this clone. Other nucleotide sequences from this sample produce the same CDR3. The rearrangement uses TRBV2 and TRBJ1-1; D is undetermined. Trimming shortened V by 4 bases and J by 2 bases, and 2 bases separated the two germline ends. CDR3 length: 11 amino acids. CDR1 and CDR2 (germline): SNHLY, FYNNEI. The CDR3 is CASSVNTEAFF. CDR3 nucleotide sequence: TGTGCCAGCAGTGTAAACACTGAAGCTTTCTTT.

The chain employs TRBV13 and TRBJ2-2; maybe TRBD1 (6 bases). Germline values: CDR1 PRHDT, CDR2 FYEKMQ (reference sequence). With 5 bases removed from V and 2 bases from J, the gap between germline ends came to 12 bases. The CDR3 consists of 15 residues. The CDR3 DNA reads as TGTGCCAGCAGCCTCCGACAGGCCAACACCGGGGAGCTGTTTTTT. It encodes CASSLRQANTGELFF.

The chain recombines TRBV7-9 with TRBJ1-1; D gene unclear. This CDR3 is built from 19 residues. The germline V gene has CDR1 SEHNR and CDR2 FQNEAQ (reference sequence). The V gene lost 1 base and the J gene lost 0 bases, with 21 bases spanning the gap. As DNA, the CDR3 is TGTGCCAGCAGCTTAGTGTATATCGGAAACTCGGGGTTGAACACTGAAGCTTTCTTT. Protein product: CASSLVYIGNSGLNTEAFF.